What follows are 20 T cell receptor beta chains derived from one specimen sequenced in a study of CD8+ T cells in alopecia areata. Following extraction, RNA underwent reverse transcription to cDNA, which served as the sequencing template. TCRdb's table, derived via immunoSEQ multiplex PCR, lists solely in-frame clones and lacks some. Among tens of thousands of clones, 44% were seen once, and the ten largest hold around 54%. The material sequenced was NKG2D-low CD8+ T cells sorted from blood. All receptors come from a human donor with alopecia areata.

The V gene is TRBV4-1, the J gene TRBJ2-7; tentative D call: TRBD1 (6 bases). V was trimmed by 2 bases and J by 3 bases, leaving 20 bases between them. Germline CDR1 and CDR2: MGHRA and YSYEKL. There are 17 residues in the CDR3. The CDR3 here is CASSQRTGTNAGYEQYF. The CDR3 DNA is TGCGCCAGCAGCCAACGTACCGGGACAAATGCGGGCTACGAGCAGTACTTC.

The CDR3, as DNA: TGTGCCAGCAGCTCCGTCTTCAAAGTGGGAGAGACCCAGTACTTC. It is translated as CASSSVFKVGETQYF. The genes are TRBV7-2 and TRBJ2-5; no definite D call. V lost 4 bases to trimming and J lost 4 bases, with 16 bases between them. The CDR3 is 15 amino acids. Germline values: CDR1 SGHTA, CDR2 FQGNSA.

This chain joins TRBV10-2 and TRBJ2-7; D assignment may be TRBD1 or TRBD2 (5 bases each). This CDR3 comprises 12 residues. Germline values: CDR1 WSHSY, CDR2 SAAADI. Deletions cut 2 bases from V and 5 bases from J, with 7 bases between. CDR3 coding DNA: TGCGCCAGCAGTGAGATGGGGGACGAGCAGTACTTC. This codes for CASSEMGDEQYF.

This clone has a handful of counts. The V gene is TRBV29-1, the J gene TRBJ2-3, with D possibly being TRBD2 (6 bases). This CDR3 is 13 amino acids long. The V gene's germline CDR1 is SQVTM and CDR2 ANQGSEA. With 8 bases removed from V and 1 base from J, the gap between germline ends came to 13 bases. CDR3 nucleotides: TGCAGCCAGGCCTCGGGGGGCACAGATACGCAGTATTTT. This gives the protein CSQASGGTDTQYF.

In this sample, this clone turned up a few times. The rearrangement links TRBV27 to TRBJ2-7; tentatively, D is TRBD1 or TRBD2 (5 bases each). V lost 0 bases and J 5 bases, leaving 5 bases between the germline ends. The germline V gene has CDR1 MNHEY and CDR2 SMNVEV (reference sequence). There are 12 residues in the CDR3. The CDR3 sequence: CASSLSGDEQYF. The CDR3 DNA reads as TGTGCCAGCAGTTTATCGGGGGACGAGCAGTACTTC.

This clone was picked up a small number of times. The V call is TRBV6-6, the J call TRBJ2-3; the D is unclear. From germline, CDR1 is MNHNY and CDR2 SVGAGI (reference sequence). The CDR3 has 16 amino acids. Trimming cost V 0 bases and J 1 base, with 11 bases left between them. The CDR3, as DNA: TGTGCCAGCAGTTACTCTGTGGTTTTTCGCACAGATACGCAGTATTTT. Protein: CASSYSVVFRTDTQYF.

In its sample, this clone was seen many times. The chain joins TRBV4-3 to TRBJ2-2; no reliable D call. Germline CDR1 and CDR2: LGHNA and YSLEER. The CDR3 is made up of 15 amino acids. The V end lost 3 bases, the J end lost 7 bases, and 15 bases lay between the germline ends. CDR3 sequence reads: CASSQFYGSGGELFF. The CDR3 DNA reads TGCGCCAGCAGCCAGTTTTACGGGTCGGGCGGGGAGCTGTTTTTT.

V is TRBV5-4 and J is TRBJ2-7, with D perhaps TRBD1 or TRBD2 (5 bases each). Per germline, CDR1 SGHNT and CDR2 YYREEE (reference sequence). V was shortened by 3 bases and J by 3 bases, with 10 bases between the two germline ends. This CDR3 is built from 13 residues. CDR3 in amino acids: CASSSGRDYEQYF. DNA for the CDR3: TGTGCCAGCAGCTCGGGACGGGACTACGAGCAGTACTTC.

This clone has just a few counts. The rearrangement joins TRBV29-1 to TRBJ2-7; D uncertain. CDR3 size: 12 residues. V was shortened by 4 bases and J by 2 bases, with 9 bases between the two germline ends. CDR1 is SQVTM and CDR2 is ANQGSEA in the germline V gene. This chain's CDR3 is CSVVADTYEQYF. The CDR3 region has the DNA TGCAGCGTTGTTGCGGATACCTACGAGCAGTACTTC.

The rearrangement uses TRBV28 and TRBJ1-2; no definite D call. This CDR3 is built from 12 residues. Germline lookup yields CDR1 MDHEN and CDR2 SYDVKM. Trimming removed 7 bases at V and 4 bases at J, with 10 bases between. The CDR3 DNA sequence: TGTGCCAGCAACGGTCGGTCCTATGGCTACACCTTC. Residues: CASNGRSYGYTF.

This rearrangement joins TRBV29-1 to TRBJ1-1, with D possibly matching TRBD1 (5 bases). Between the trimmed V and J ends, which lost 3 bases and 4 bases, there was a span of 6 bases. Germline V gene sequence: CDR1 SQVTM, CDR2 ANQGSEA. The CDR3 is 11 residues long. The CDR3 bases are TGCAGCGTTGACGGGGGCACTGAAGCTTTCTTT. It yields the protein CSVDGGTEAFF. The full variable domain, in which reference TRBV29-1 and TRBJ1-1 provide the parts outside the CDR3, is SAVISQKPSRDICQRGTSLTIQCQVDSQVTMMFWYRQQPGQSLTLIATANQGSEATYESGFVIDKFPISRPNLTFSTLTVSNMSPEDSSIYLCSVDGGTEAFFGQGTRLTVV.

The rearrangement uses TRBV7-9 and TRBJ2-7; 11 nucleotides agree with TRBD1. The trim removed 4 bases at V and 4 bases at J, leaving 3 bases unmatched. Germline CDR1 reads SEHNR; CDR2 reads FQNEAQ (reference sequence). The CDR3 totals 14 residues. The DNA for the CDR3 is TGTGCCAGCAGCTCGGACAGGGGGCTTTACGAGCAGTACTTC. Translated, it gives CASSSDRGLYEQYF.

This sequence joins TRBV4-1 and TRBJ1-1, with D unresolved. The germline V and J ends were trimmed by 1 base and 8 bases, with 11 bases remaining between them. This CDR3 region has 13 residues. Germline CDR1 and CDR2: MGHRA and YSYEKL. CDR3 region: CASSQGGEREAFF. The CDR3 DNA reads as TGCGCCAGCAGCCAAGGTGGGGAAAGGGAAGCTTTCTTT.

The genes are TRBV9 and TRBJ1-1, with 7 bases that match TRBD1. The germline V gene has CDR1 SGDLS and CDR2 YYNGEE. After removal of 5 bases from V and 0 bases from J, the junction contained 7 bases not matched to a gene. There are 15 residues in the CDR3. The CDR3 loop is CASSPGQKLNTEAFF. The CDR3 bases are TGTGCCAGCAGTCCGGGACAGAAATTGAACACTGAAGCTTTCTTT.

The V gene is TRBV7-8, the J gene TRBJ1-6, with D hard to call. Germline V gene sequence: CDR1 SGHVS, CDR2 FQNEAQ. CDR3 length: 12 amino acids. Trimming cost V 5 bases and J 10 bases, with 9 bases left between them. The CDR3 loop reads CASSVAGSPLHF. CDR3 coding DNA: TGTGCCAGCAGCGTCGCGGGGTCACCCCTCCACTTT.

As to this clone: This may be a read error, as it is one base from a much larger clone. CDR3 amino acids: CASSGTGSTDTQYF. CDR3 in DNA: TGTGCCAGCAGTGGGACAGGGAGCACAGATACGCAGTATTTT. The chain recombines TRBV28 with TRBJ2-3; 9 bases match TRBD1. J gave up 0 bases and V 5 bases, and 0 bases lay outside the gene matches. This CDR3 is built from 14 residues. The germline V gene encodes CDR1 MDHEN and CDR2 SYDVKM. Combining the CDR3 with reference TRBV28 and TRBJ2-3 gives the whole variable domain DVKVTQSSRYLVKRTGEKVFLECVQDMDHENMFWYRQDPGLGLRLIYFSYDVKMKEKGDIPEGYSVSREKKERFSLILESASTNQTSMYLCASSGTGSTDTQYFGPGTRLTVL.

The V and J genes are TRBV27 and TRBJ2-5, with 7 bases lining up with TRBD1. V lost 5 bases, J lost 5 bases, and 8 bases stayed unmatched. CDR3 length: 14 amino acids. Germline lookup yields CDR1 MNHEY and CDR2 SMNVEV (reference sequence). The CDR3 region is CASSGRQGLETQYF. DNA of the CDR3: TGTGCCAGCAGTGGGAGACAGGGTCTTGAGACCCAGTACTTC.

The chain links TRBV30 to TRBJ2-7; D ambiguous. Germline CDR1 and CDR2: GTSNPN and SVGIG (reference sequence). The CDR3 sequence is 13 residues long. Trimming stripped 2 bases from V and 7 bases from J, with 15 bases between. In DNA form, the CDR3 reads TGTGCCTGGAGTCCCCAGAGTGCTAATGAGCAGTACTTC. Protein sequence: CAWSPQSANEQYF.

This clone showed up just a few times. V and J are TRBV16 and TRBJ2-3; D uncertain. The V gene's germline CDR1 is KGHSY and CDR2 FQNENV. V gave up 0 bases and J gave up 0 bases, with 10 bases separating them. This CDR3 has 16 residues. This CDR3 is CASSQSSRPSTDTQYF. The CDR3 region has the DNA TGTGCCAGCAGCCAATCTTCACGGCCTAGCACAGATACGCAGTATTTT.

V is TRBV4-1 and J is TRBJ2-1; 11 positions agree with TRBD2. V dropped 4 bases and J dropped 6; count of bases not matched to a gene: 11. Germline assignment: CDR1 MGHRA and CDR2 YSYEKL. The CDR3 is made up of 17 amino acids. The CDR3: CASSPGGGTSGRNEQFF. Here the CDR3 DNA reads TGCGCCAGCAGCCCCGGCGGGGGGACTAGCGGACGCAATGAGCAGTTCTTC.